The text below deals with one T cell receptor beta chain. V lost 3 bases and J lost 0, with 15 bases in between. This CDR3 has 15 residues. Per the germline V gene, CDR1 is DFQATT and CDR2 is SNEGSKA (reference sequence). These data belong to a study of blood T cells in healthy people across ages. A second PCR, run for roughly 7 to 12 cycles, used a sample-barcoded 5' primer plus a J-beta primer mix. TCRdb used MiXCR to reprocess the 5' RACE reads, holding one entry per CDR3 protein. The sample lists roughly 830,000 distinct CDR3 sequences, roughly 60% occurring once. The chain links TRBV20-1 to TRBJ2-7; D is perhaps TRBD1 (6 bases). Source material: blood. The sequence came from a man under 40 in good health. CDR3 sequence: CSASLGAVSSYEQYF. The DNA for the CDR3 is TGCAGTGCTAGTTTGGGGGCTGTGAGCTCCTACGAGCAGTACTTC.